What follows is one T cell receptor beta chain and its context. This clonotype was detected many times. Its antigen specificity is not known. No base quality values were provided; no much bigger clone lies one nucleotide off. The V end loses 7 bases and the J end loses 6 bases, and a stretch of 21 bases separates them. For CDR1 and CDR2, the germline V gene lists SNHLY and FYNNEI. The CDR3 runs 16 residues from the cysteine to the phenylalanine. The kept DNA is CDR3 alone, 48 bases in frame from the first base. Systemically healthy Caucasian individuals from Russia, over 30 in total and aged about 6 to 100 years, were included as donors. Approximately 9 milliliters of peripheral blood were collected from each donor into EDTA-treated Vacutainer tubes. Ficoll-Paque density-gradient centrifugation was used to isolate PBMCs, with at least 6.5 million per sample. Total RNA, at least 5 micrograms per sample, was extracted from PBMCs with Trizol reagent. For every donor, an aliquot of PBMCs went through flow cytometry to measure the percentages of naive CD45RAhigh/CD27high T cells.

This sample stems from a study of blood T cells in healthy people across ages (dated by TCRdb to between 2014 and 2017). General notes on the study: In model experiments, template switching captured roughly one uniquely barcoded TCR beta cDNA molecule for every two T cells. To avoid experimental bias, donors of different ages were spread randomly across the sequencing lanes. Four age groups were formed from the donors: young (average 16 years), middle-aged (approximately 41), aged (more than 55) and long-lived (less than 85). The study measured age-related changes in TCR beta repertoire diversity using deep sequencing normalized with unique cDNA molecular identifiers. Two additional independent replicas of 1 million unique cDNA reads from the same blood draw were analyzed for two donors (one aged 18 to 30 and one aged 80 or older). General study outcomes and caveats: Bulk unsorted PBMC profiling prevented conclusive comparison of naive and antigen-experienced compartments. There was a strong correlation between observed TCR beta diversity and the percentage of naive T cells measured by flow cytometry. Total diversity estimates from one million sequenced T cells were considered lower bounds and underestimates. Compared with the aged group, the long-lived group had more naive CD4+ T cells, fewer expanded clones and increased TCR diversity, suggesting age selection. As age increased, observed TCR beta diversity per million T cells dropped in a roughly linear way, and a significant reduction was already evident by age 40. The CMV infection status of donors was not known, potentially confounding age-related changes in expanded clonotypes.

The method was 5' RACE. Sequencing took place on an Illumina HiSeq 2500. A second about 6 to 11 cycle PCR used a sample-barcoded 5' primer and a J-beta primer mix. Each TCR beta cDNA molecule received a unique molecular identifier from a template-switch 5' adaptor carrying 12 random nucleotides. At least 2.5 million CDR3-containing paired-end reads were obtained from each sample. First-strand cDNA was synthesized from all RNA with the Mint cDNA synthesis kit, primed by a TRBC-specific oligonucleotide. After uracil-DNA glycosylase treatment, a first 18-cycle PCR used universal primers M1SS and BC2_uni_R on all cDNA. As for the original processing: Normalization of each sample was performed by random selection of 1 million high-quality reads, each carrying a distinct molecular identifier. Reads with shared molecular identifiers were discarded instead of being binned into consensus sequences. MiTCR, run with a Q25 quality threshold and the strictest error-elimination algorithm, handled CDR3 identification, clonotype clustering and error correction. Lower-bound total TCR beta diversity was estimated with a nonparametric unseen species model using Euler transformation. Clones were called with MiXCR by TCRdb after fastp trimmed the public reads at Q25, and only in-frame beta chains were retained. Rows are combined by CDR3 protein, so each entry shows the most common genes and DNA. It is TCRdb's table, rather than the study itself, that gives the V and J calls and clone size. Present in this sample are more than 650,000 distinct CDR3 sequences, around a fifth of which were seen just once. The ten largest clones add up to approximately 20% of the sample.

The chain joins TRBV2 to TRBJ2-2, with the D gene tentatively TRBD1 or TRBD2, based on 6 matching bases in each. The sequencing input was blood. The clonotype comes from a man in his 70s in good health. CDR3 sequence: CASTPGGGPSSGELFF. The nucleotides read TGTGCCAGCACCCCAGGTGGGGGGCCTTCGTCCGGGGAGCTGTTTTTT.